One and the same sample provided the 20 T cell receptor beta chains below, sequenced in a study of OX40 agonist ivuxolimab in advanced cancers. Clones were read by immunoSEQ multiplex PCR, and TCRdb kept only the in-frame ones, dropping some. The table shows over 20,000 clones, with 85% to 90% occurring only once. The source material was CD4+ or CD8+ T cells sorted from blood, sampled in a trial of the OX40 agonist ivuxolimab. The receptors were sampled from an adult with an advanced solid tumor such as melanoma, head and neck, liver or kidney cancer.

The chain has TRBV27 and TRBJ2-7, with 7 nucleotides matching TRBD1. CDR3 size: 16 residues. The ends lost 2 bases at V and 4 bases at J; junction bases unmatched: 11. CDR1 is MNHEY, CDR2 SMNVEV, per germline (reference sequence). In DNA, the CDR3 is TGTGCCAGCAGTTTACAGCCCGGGACAGATGAGTACGAGCAGTACTTC. Translated: CASSLQPGTDEYEQYF.

V and J are TRBV30 and TRBJ2-7; possibly TRBD1 for D (5 bases). There are 13 residues in the CDR3. Germline V gene sequence: CDR1 GTSNPN, CDR2 SVGIG (reference sequence). V lost 4 bases and J lost 2, with 12 bases in between. CDR3 sequence reads: CAWTPDTAYEQYF. The CDR3 DNA reads TGTGCCTGGACCCCGGACACTGCCTACGAGCAGTACTTC.

The chain couples TRBV10-2 to TRBJ2-7; D is unresolved. Trimming took 0 bases from V and 3 from J, leaving 18 bases between them. From germline, CDR1 is WSHSY and CDR2 SAAADI. This CDR3 has 17 amino acids. The CDR3 DNA sequence: TGCGCCAGCAGTGAGTCTGAAGCCGGGCTGCGGTTCTACGAGCAGTACTTC. Protein product: CASSESEAGLRFYEQYF.

The genes are TRBV7-3 and TRBJ1-1; D is perhaps TRBD1 (6 bases). Looked up from germline, CDR1 is SGHTA and CDR2 is FQGTGA. V was shortened by 0 bases and J by 0 bases, with 8 bases between the two germline ends. The length of the CDR3 is 15 residues. The CDR3 region is CASSLTGQLNTEAFF. The CDR3 DNA is TGTGCCAGCAGCTTAACAGGACAGCTGAACACTGAAGCTTTCTTT. Supplemented by reference TRBV7-3 and TRBJ1-1, the full variable domain reads GAGVSQTPSNKVTEKGKYVELRCDPISGHTALYWYRQSLGQGPEFLIYFQGTGAADDSGLPNDRFFAVRPEGSVSTLKIQRTERGDSAVYLCASSLTGQLNTEAFFGQGTRLTVV.

This chain joins TRBV9 and TRBJ2-1; D is perhaps TRBD1 (6 bases). CDR1 and CDR2 (germline): SGDLS, YYNGEE. Trimming stripped 0 bases from V and 6 bases from J, with 13 bases between. The CDR3 covers 15 residues. The CDR3 nucleotides read TGTGCCAGCAGCGTAGGGGCAGGGGCGGGCAATGAGCAGTTCTTC. Its protein is CASSVGAGAGNEQFF.

CDR3 loop: CASSRQYKADEKLFF. The DNA for the CDR3 is TGTGCCAGCAGTCGACAGTACAAGGCGGATGAAAAACTGTTTTTT. The chain has TRBV27 and TRBJ1-4, with D tentatively TRBD1 (5 bases). V lost 5 bases and J lost 6, with 16 bases in between. This CDR3 region has 15 residues. Germline V CDR1 and CDR2: MNHEY, SMNVEV (reference sequence). The full variable domain, its missing parts supplied by reference TRBV27 and TRBJ1-4, is EAQVTQNPRYLITVTGKKLTVTCSQNMNHEYMSWYRQDPGLGLRQIYYSMNVEVTDKGDVPEGYKVSRKEKRNFPLILESPSPNQTSLYFCASSRQYKADEKLFFGSGTQLSVL.

Comment on this clone: An end of the junction does not agree with germline; a read error may underlie this. The chain uses TRBV6-1 and TRBJ2-7; D is possibly TRBD1 (5 bases). CDR1 is MNHNS, CDR2 SASEGT, per germline. The CDR3 totals 12 residues. CDR3 DNA sequence: TGTGCCAGCAGTGATCTGCAGTGGGGCCAGGGCTTC. Its protein is CASSDLQWGQGF.

V usage is TRBV6-5 and J usage is TRBJ1-2; D may be TRBD1 (5 bases). The V gene's germline CDR1 is MNHEY and CDR2 SVGAGI. The CDR3 sequence is 13 residues long. V was pared by 5 bases and J by 5 bases, with 12 bases between. The CDR3 coding sequence is TGTGCCAGCAGTGGGACTGGGGGTTATGGCTACACCTTC. As protein: CASSGTGGYGYTF.

V and J are TRBV7-8 and TRBJ2-3; 8 nucleotides agree with TRBD2. The length of the CDR3 is 17 residues. Losses at the gene ends were 5 bases for V and 0 bases for J; bases not matched to a gene: 10. Germline CDR1 is SGHVS and CDR2 is FQNEAQ. The CDR3 sequence is CASSREAGGFSTDTQYF. The CDR3 DNA reads as TGTGCCAGCAGCAGGGAGGCGGGAGGTTTTAGCACAGATACGCAGTATTTT.

The chain is built from TRBV18 and TRBJ1-3; D unclear. The CDR3 totals 15 residues. From germline, CDR1 is KGHSH and CDR2 LQKENI. V shed 2 bases and J shed 0 bases, with 8 bases lying between them. The CDR3 DNA reads as TGTGCCAGCTCACCAGGCCGAAGCTCTGGAAACACCATATATTTT. It encodes CASSPGRSSGNTIYF.

This chain connects TRBV19 to TRBJ2-7, with D perhaps assigned TRBD1 or TRBD2 (5 bases each). The V and J ends lost 5 bases and 1 base respectively, with 9 bases between them. The CDR3 covers 13 residues. Germline V gives CDR1 LNHDA, CDR2 SQIVND (reference sequence). The CDR3 here is CASSPGLSYEQYF. The DNA for the CDR3 is TGTGCCAGTAGTCCGGGGCTTTCCTACGAGCAGTACTTC. The whole variable domain, remainder taken from reference TRBV19 and TRBJ2-7, is DGGITQSPKYLFRKEGQNVTLSCEQNLNHDAMYWYRQDPGQGLRLIYYSQIVNDFQKGDIAEGYSVSREKKESFPLTVTSAQKNPTAFYLCASSPGLSYEQYFGPGTRLTVT.

The chain is built from TRBV13 and TRBJ2-1; D might be TRBD2 (6 bases). The CDR3 sequence is 16 residues long. Between the trimmed V and J ends, which lost 5 bases and 3 bases, there was a span of 17 bases. The germline CDR1 and CDR2 sequences are PRHDT and FYEKMQ (reference sequence). CDR3 in DNA: TGTGCCAGCAGCGCGGACTCCGCGGAGGGCTACAATGAGCAGTTCTTC. This codes for CASSADSAEGYNEQFF. Full variable domain (missing parts from reference TRBV13 and TRBJ2-1): AAGVIQSPRHLIKEKRETATLKCYPIPRHDTVYWYQQGPGQDPQFLISFYEKMQSDKGSIPDRFSAQQFSDYHSELNMSSLELGDSALYFCASSADSAEGYNEQFFGPGTRLTVL.

The chain carries TRBV27 and TRBJ2-4; tentative D call: TRBD1 (5 bases). CDR1 and CDR2 (germline): MNHEY, SMNVEV (reference sequence). The V and J ends lost 5 bases and 0 bases respectively, with 20 bases between them. The CDR3 spans 18 residues. This CDR3 is CASSPTWLGPLAKNIQYF. The CDR3, as DNA: TGTGCCAGCAGTCCCACCTGGTTGGGGCCCCTAGCCAAAAACATTCAGTACTTC.

The chain is built from TRBV29-1 and TRBJ1-2, with D unresolved. V lost 5 bases and J lost 6, with 10 bases in between. CDR3 length: 11 amino acids. Germline V gives CDR1 SQVTM, CDR2 ANQGSEA. The CDR3 spells CSVPSSDGYTF. CDR3 nucleotide sequence: TGCAGCGTTCCATCAAGTGATGGCTACACCTTC.

CDR3 sequence (DNA): TGTGCCAGCAGTTACAATGCGGGGCTTCTCACAGATACGCAGTATTTT. It encodes CASSYNAGLLTDTQYF. This chain joins TRBV6-5 and TRBJ2-3; TRBD2 is a possible D gene (6 bases). This CDR3 is 16 amino acids long. V was pared by 2 bases and J by 2 bases, with 14 bases between. CDR1 MNHEY and CDR2 SVGAGI come from the germline V gene.

This chain connects TRBV6-1 to TRBJ2-7, with D maybe TRBD1 (6 bases). V was shortened by 8 bases and J by 2 bases, with 13 bases between the two germline ends. The V gene's germline CDR1 is MNHNS and CDR2 SASEGT. This CDR3 has 13 residues. The DNA of the CDR3 is TGTGCCAGCGGATTAGGACAGACCTACGAGCAGTACTTC. It yields the protein CASGLGQTYEQYF.

V usage is TRBV19 and J usage is TRBJ1-4; D unresolved. From germline, CDR1 is LNHDA and CDR2 SQIVND (reference sequence). CDR3 size: 13 residues. Trimming removed 0 bases from V and 13 bases from J, with 12 bases in between. DNA for the CDR3: TGTGCCAGTAGTATAGATCTCGGCCGGGGACTGTTTTTT. Its protein product is CASSIDLGRGLFF.

DNA of the CDR3: TGTGCCATCAGTGAGCCCTCTAGCAATTGGGACAATGAGCAGTTCTTC. Its protein product is CAISEPSSNWDNEQFF. The chain recombines TRBV10-3 with TRBJ2-1, with a weak D call TRBD2 (5 bases). V shed 2 bases and J shed 5 bases, with 16 bases lying between them. This CDR3 spans 16 amino acids. Germline V lookup: CDR1 ENHRY, CDR2 SYGVKD.

This rearrangement joins TRBV5-1 to TRBJ2-5, with D possibly being TRBD1 (6 bases). The CDR3 extends over 15 amino acids. The germline gives CDR1 SGHRS, CDR2 YFSETQ. V was shortened by 3 bases and J by 1 base, with 13 bases between the two germline ends. The DNA of the CDR3 is TGCGCCAGCAGCTCCCGGGACACCGGCCAAGAGACCCAGTACTTC. Protein: CASSSRDTGQETQYF.

This clone showed up just once. The rearrangement links TRBV6-5 to TRBJ1-5; D is unresolved. Germline lookup yields CDR1 MNHEY and CDR2 SVGAGI. The CDR3 has 15 residues. V was shortened by 6 bases and J by 0 bases, with 12 bases between the two germline ends. DNA for the CDR3: TGTGCCAGCAGACCGACCTACTATAGCAATCAGCCCCAGCATTTT. Amino acids: CASRPTYYSNQPQHF.